This T cell receptor (beta chain) was identified during a study of T cells after yellow fever vaccination. Study-wide background: Any fraction with a low cell number was prepared using SMART-Seq v4 Ultra Low Input.

The study's findings and limits: Weaker in magnitude, the secondary response showed a faster peak on day 5 versus 15.

The CDR3 extends over 14 amino acids. The V gene's germline CDR1 is SGHVS and CDR2 FQNEAQ. V was clipped by 4 bases and J by 6 bases; unmatched bases: 7. Researchers made TCR cDNA using 5'RACE template switching, and this step added a universal primer site and UMIs. MiXCR, applied by TCRdb to the 5' RACE reads, yields one record per CDR3 protein. This table has approximately 300,000 distinct CDR3 sequences, roughly a tenth appearing once. Ten or more counts support this clonotype. What it binds is not known. Sequencing used CD4+ T cells sorted from PBMCs, obtained 45 days after the yellow fever booster vaccination. The gene calls are TRBV7-8 and TRBJ2-5; the match to TRBD1 covers 8 bases. The TCR sequence derives from a man between 18 and 35 years old who received the YFV17D yellow fever vaccine. The CDR3 here is CASSSPGQGQTQYF. The CDR3 coding sequence is TGTGCCAGCAGCTCGCCAGGACAGGGACAGACCCAGTACTTC. The variable domain in full, completed from reference TRBV7-8 and TRBJ2-5, reads GAGVSQSPRYKVAKRGQDVALRCDPISGHVSLFWYQQALGQGPEFLTYFQNEAQLDKSGLPSDRFFAERPEGSVSTLKIQRTQQEDSAVYLCASSSPGQGQTQYFGPGTRLLVL.